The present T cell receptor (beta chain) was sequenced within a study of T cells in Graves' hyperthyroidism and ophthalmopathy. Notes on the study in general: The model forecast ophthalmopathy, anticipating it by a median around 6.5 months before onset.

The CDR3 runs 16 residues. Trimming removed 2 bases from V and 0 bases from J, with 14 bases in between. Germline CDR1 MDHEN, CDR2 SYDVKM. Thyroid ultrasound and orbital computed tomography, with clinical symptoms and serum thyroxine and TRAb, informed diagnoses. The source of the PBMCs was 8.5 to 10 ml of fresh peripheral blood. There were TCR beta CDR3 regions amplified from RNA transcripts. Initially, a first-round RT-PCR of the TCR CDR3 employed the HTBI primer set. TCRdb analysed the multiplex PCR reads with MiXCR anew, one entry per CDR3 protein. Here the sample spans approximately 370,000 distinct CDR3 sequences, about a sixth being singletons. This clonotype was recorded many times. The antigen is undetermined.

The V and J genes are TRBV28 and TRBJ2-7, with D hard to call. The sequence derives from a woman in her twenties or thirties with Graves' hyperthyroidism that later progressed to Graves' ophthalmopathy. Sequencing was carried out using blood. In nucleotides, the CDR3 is TGTGCCAGCAGTTTACCCCGAGGACCGCTCTCCTACGAGCAGTACTTC. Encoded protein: CASSLPRGPLSYEQYF.